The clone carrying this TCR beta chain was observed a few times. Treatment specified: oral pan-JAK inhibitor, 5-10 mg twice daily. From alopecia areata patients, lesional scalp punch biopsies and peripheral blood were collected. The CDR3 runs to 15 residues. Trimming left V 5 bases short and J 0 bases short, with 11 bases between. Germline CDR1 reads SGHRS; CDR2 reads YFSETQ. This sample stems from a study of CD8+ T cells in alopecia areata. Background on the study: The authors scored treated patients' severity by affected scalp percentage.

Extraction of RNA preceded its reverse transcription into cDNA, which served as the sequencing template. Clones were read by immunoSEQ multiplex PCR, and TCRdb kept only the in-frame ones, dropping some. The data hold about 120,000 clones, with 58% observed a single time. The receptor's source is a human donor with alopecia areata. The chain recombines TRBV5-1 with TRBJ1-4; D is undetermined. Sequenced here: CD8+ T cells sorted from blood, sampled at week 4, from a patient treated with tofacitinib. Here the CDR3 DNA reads TGCGCCAGCAGACGGTCTCCTGCAACTAATGAAAAACTGTTTTTT. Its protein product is CASRRSPATNEKLFF.